The rows below give T cell receptor beta chains drawn from one sample of a study of chemoradiotherapy in HPV16-positive cancers. The table came from immunoSEQ multiplex PCR; TCRdb's copy has only in-frame clones and leaves some out. The table lists approximately 38,000 clones, just under 80% of them singletons. Source: blood, taken from a patient who underwent chemoradiotherapy. Source of these receptors: a human donor with HPV-associated anogenital cancer. Both conserved end residues are part of each CDR3. Fields, in order: V gene, CDR3 protein.

>TRBV7-9
CASSLGLSTEAFF
>TRBV5-1
CASSLGGARGTGELFF
>TRBV5-1
CASSSGTSSGSYNEQFF
>TRBV15
CATSKGINTDTQYF
>TRBV5-1
CASSFRIAGSTDTQYF
>TRBV5-4
CASRGSGNTIYF
>TRBV7-3
CASSWALANVLTF
>TRBV4-2
CASSQDRVAGANVLTF
>TRBV5-6
CASSTINYGYTF
>TRBV4-3
CASSQGGGAGEEVGELFF
>TRBV6-5
CASSPFRGGDETQYF
>TRBV27
CASSSTGLWSNQPQHF
>TRBV7-9
CASSPRQGRSYNEQFF
>TRBV29-1
CSGRSGGDSYNEQFF
>TRBV7-9
CASSLTGIGELFF
>TRBV6-1
CASSEQLTSGKYNEQFF
>TRBV25-1
CASSDMTSGEQETQYF
>TRBV6-5
CASSYSSGSYNSPLHF
>TRBV19
CASRRGQLNTGELFF
>TRBV19
CASSEQGAPHEQYF
>TRBV6-6
CASSAESPLHF
>TRBV5-1
CASSSGQGGNQPQHF
>TRBV9
CASSVGGSYEQYF
>TRBV11-2
CASSLVDRHEQYF
>TRBV6-1
CASSRNQGGYEKLFF
>TRBV6-5
CASKGARWGNQPQHF
>TRBV7-7
CASSPHRDRVGETQYF
>TRBV6-1
CASSEGFLAYEQYF
>TRBV4-1
CASSQDYQIMNTEAFF
>TRBV2
CASSEAGTANTEAFF
>TRBV19
CASRSPGQGAGGANVLTF
>TRBV11-1
CASSPAIGTNTEAFF
>TRBV5-1
CASSLTGTGNTEAFF
>TRBV29-1
CSVEGGDTIYF
>TRBV5-6
CASSRSGGTDTQYF
>TRBV14
CASSQDFGGELFF
>TRBV10-3
CAIGIERGGNEQFF
>TRBV4-3
CASSQAVAGAYEQYF
>TRBV15
CATSRPEDRVDGELFF
>TRBV7-3
CASSLNPDSTQYF
>TRBV18
CASSPPGQRTDEQYF
>TRBV5-1
CASSLGRGGSYNEQFF
>TRBV9
CASSVGHVLAKNIQYF